A single count supports the clone carrying this T cell receptor (beta chain). No antigen is known for it. Sequencing targeted TCR beta in T cells from blood (CD8+ and CD4+). The multiple sclerosis control group comprised treatment-naive patients with stable or active relapsing-remitting disease. This sample stems from a study of CD8 T cells in Susac syndrome. Notes on the study in general: As the study acknowledged, the number of individuals in its TCR sequencing and HLA analysis was relatively small.

This CDR3 comprises 14 residues. The junction had 6 bases not matched to a gene; V was cut back by 4 bases and J by 4 bases. The germline V gene has CDR1 KGHSH and CDR2 LQKENI. The RNA input was 0.5 to 1 ug, and it was reverse transcribed with random hexamers. Amplification of TCR beta CDR3 by immunoSEQ multiplex PCR spanned 54 Vbeta and 13 Jbeta. In TCRdb, the immunoSEQ multiplex PCR reads were re-called with MiXCR into one record per CDR3 protein. The sample lists under 250,000 distinct CDR3 sequences, over 85% occurring once. This receptor was taken from a human donor with multiple sclerosis. Sequenced material: CD4+ T cells from PBMCs. The rearrangement joins TRBV18 to TRBJ1-2; 7 positions match TRBD1. Here the CDR3 reads CASSRMGQIYGYTF. The CDR3 coding sequence is TGTGCCAGCTCACGAATGGGACAGATCTATGGCTACACCTTC. The variable domain in full, completed from reference TRBV18 and TRBJ1-2, reads NAGVMQNPRHLVRRRGQEARLRCSPMKGHSHVYWYRQLPEEGLKFMVYLQKENIIDESGMPKERFSAEFPKEGPSILRIQQVVRGDSAAYFCASSRMGQIYGYTFGSGTRLTVV.